The entry below gives a single TCR beta chain sequence along with its context. Its antigen specificity is not known. No base quality information exists; no much larger clone differs at one position. RNA was extracted with the RNeasy kit and about 0.5 to 1 ug was reverse transcribed using random hexamers. TCR beta CDR3 regions were amplified with the immunoSEQ multiplex PCR assay covering 54 Vbeta and 13 Jbeta segments. PCR amplification bias was corrected by using a synthetic template baseline for primer optimization and computational correction. In the original analysis: Reads were annotated to V, D and J genes per IMGT and analyzed with immunoSEQ Analyzer, keeping only productive sequences. Clonality was calculated as one minus the Shannon entropy normalized by log2 of the number of productive unique sequences. For each patient and control, public and private clones were evaluated within the 100 most prevalent clones. Clones were defined as Susac-specific if absent from the healthy and MS cohorts, from around 1,100 published viral clones and from other ImmuneACCESS disease sequences. TCRdb reran the public reads through fastp at Q25 and MiXCR, keeping productive beta chains. Each record represents a unique CDR3 protein, reported with the most common genes and DNA among its rows. The V and J calls, along with clone size, are taken from TCRdb and not from the paper's own processing. This sample gives around 300,000 distinct CDR3 sequences in total; 92% of them show up just once. The ten largest account for roughly 0.064% of the sample.

These data come from a study of CD8 T cells in Susac syndrome (dated by TCRdb to 2018 to 2020). Looking at the study overall: Repertoire sequencing was used to test whether CD8+ T cell activation and differentiation in Susac syndrome was antigen driven.

Points the paper makes about the study in general: The TCR sequencing and HLA analysis was acknowledged to have included a relatively small number of individuals.

CDR1 and CDR2 are read off the germline V gene as SGHTA and FQGNSA. The junction carries 19 bases between V and J, which are trimmed by 5 bases and 5 bases respectively. The CDR3 numbers 15 residues from cysteine through phenylalanine. The entry retains the CDR3 DNA only, 45 bases that are in frame from base 1. Peripheral blood CD8+ and CD4+ T cells from healthy donors, Susac syndrome patients and multiple sclerosis patients were profiled using high-throughput TCR beta sequencing. Treatment-naive patients with stable or active relapsing-remitting disease fulfilling revised McDonald criteria were used as multiple sclerosis controls. Bulk CD8+ and CD4+ T cells were purified by magnetic negative isolation, while CD8+ TEMRA cells were enriched using FACS. Blood was collected in EDTA tubes and processed within 24 hours, with PBMCs isolated through density gradient centrifugation. PBMCs destined for TCR sequencing were cryopreserved in liquid nitrogen and later thawed in a 37 °C water bath. A purity of at least 90% was achieved for sorted or isolated CD4+, CD8+ and CD8+ TEMRA cells.

This receptor was identified in a human donor with multiple sclerosis. Here the chain combines TRBV7-2 and TRBJ2-7; the D gene is perhaps TRBD2, on 6 matching bases. The material sequenced was CD4+ T cells from PBMCs. The sequenced DNA is TGTGCCAGCAGCCCCGCAGCCCGGGAGTCGAACGAGCAGTACTTC. The resulting protein is CASSPAARESNEQYF.